This T cell receptor beta chain comes out of a study of shared clonotypes between healthy human individuals. Data came from immunoSEQ multiplex PCR; TCRdb stores just in-frame clones and leaves some out. The sample includes roughly 1,100,000 clones, 65% to 80% of them seen just once. There are 16 residues in the CDR3. The germline gives CDR1 MNHNS, CDR2 SASEGT. V dropped 0 bases and J dropped 5 bases, with 16 bases sitting between them. Concerning this clone: Its antigen remains unidentified.

Study-wide findings and caveats: The four-donor shared clonotypes exceeded non-shared clonotypes in generation probability, with non-shared ones scoring lower. Naive subsets typically showed greater estimated richness than memory subsets. Measured sharing among donors was expected to vary with sequencing depth.

This chain uses TRBV6-1 with TRBJ2-5; perhaps TRBD2 as D (7 bases). Sequenced: memory CD4+ T cells sorted from blood. The subset was: CD45RA-negative fraction. This sequence originates from a young man in good health. This CDR3 is CASSEAWRGTKETQYF. The CDR3 region has the DNA TGTGCCAGCAGTGAAGCATGGCGGGGGACAAAGGAGACCCAGTACTTC.